The 21 T cell receptor beta chains presented below share a single source sample, sequenced in a study of shared clonotypes between healthy human individuals. TCRdb's table, derived via immunoSEQ multiplex PCR, lists solely in-frame clones and lacks some. The repertoire holds roughly 1,800,000 clones, with about 94% as singletons. Only CD45RO-negative cells positively selected for CCR7 counted as naive CD8 cells, so terminally differentiated effector memory CD45RA+ cells were excluded. Specimen: naive CD8+ T cells sorted from blood. Receptors originate from a man aged 18-30 years in good health.

In this sample, this clone turned up once. Other DNA sequences from this sample encode an identical CDR3 as well. Here the CDR3 DNA reads TGTGCCAGCAGCGCCTCTCCTGGGACCGGGGAGCTGTTTTTT. It codes for CASSASPGTGELFF. The chain joins TRBV9 to TRBJ2-2; D is ambiguous. Germline CDR1 is SGDLS and CDR2 is YYNGEE. The CDR3 loop spans 14 amino acids. The V and J ends lost 3 bases and 5 bases respectively, with 11 bases between them.

The table lists this clone with a few counts. In DNA form, the CDR3 reads TGTGCCAGCAGCTTAGTCCAGGGCCCGGAGCATGGCTACACCTTC. It encodes CASSLVQGPEHGYTF. The chain links TRBV7-9 to TRBJ1-2, with D possibly TRBD1 on 5 matching bases. The CDR3 loop spans 15 amino acids. Germline V CDR1 and CDR2: SEHNR, FQNEAQ (reference sequence). Trimming shortened V by 1 base and J by 6 bases, and 15 bases separated the two germline ends.

The CDR3 sequence is CATWGGGHQPQHF. CDR3 in DNA: TGTGCCACCTGGGGGGGTGGGCATCAGCCCCAGCATTTT. The chain is built from TRBV19 and TRBJ1-5, with D tentatively TRBD1 (5 bases). V was pared by 10 bases and J by 5 bases, with 15 bases between. The CDR3 spans 13 residues. Germline loops: CDR1 LNHDA, CDR2 SQIVND (reference sequence).

The chain couples TRBV21-1 to TRBJ2-7; TRBD1 is taken as the D call from the table, unchecked against the DNA. TRBV21-1 is marked as a pseudogene. The CDR3 has 15 residues. In DNA, the CDR3 is TGTGCCAGCAGCACTAAGGGGGACCCCCTCTACGAGCAGTACTTC. This sequence encodes CASSTKGDPLYEQYF.

Comments on this clone: One junction end does not reproduce the germline sequence, and a read error may be involved. The gene calls are TRBV7-7 and TRBJ2-7, with 9 bases lining up with TRBD2. Germline loops: CDR1 SSHAT, CDR2 FNYEAQ (reference sequence). CDR3 length: 15 residues. DNA for the CDR3: TGTGCTAGCAGCTTAAGTCTAGCGGGATTAGGCGAGCAGTACTTC. Protein sequence: CASSLSLAGLGEQYF.

For the CDR3, the DNA is TGTGCCAGCAGCTTCTCAGGGGACCTACGCTATGGCTACACCTTC. Amino acid sequence: CASSFSGDLRYGYTF. The V and J genes are TRBV7-9 and TRBJ1-2, with a tentative D call TRBD1 (6 bases). Per germline, CDR1 SEHNR and CDR2 FQNEAQ (reference sequence). Trimming cost V 3 bases and J 4 bases, with 15 bases left between them. CDR3 length: 15 residues.

The chain recombines TRBV9 with TRBJ1-2; D is undetermined. Germline assignment: CDR1 SGDLS and CDR2 YYNGEE. This CDR3 contains 12 residues. Trimming removed 3 bases from V and 2 bases from J, with 5 bases in between. The CDR3, as DNA: TGTGCCAGCAGCGCAGCCAACTATGGCTACACCTTC. Residues: CASSAANYGYTF.

This clone was detected once. The chain links TRBV7-9 to TRBJ2-7; 7 bases are a match to TRBD1. In germline, CDR1 is SEHNR, CDR2 FQNEAQ (reference sequence). J lost 0 bases, V lost 6 bases, and 11 bases had no gene match. The CDR3 is made up of 16 amino acids. The CDR3 nucleotides are TGTGCCAGCAGACGTTTCGGGACAGCGAGCTCCTACGAGCAGTACTTC. Amino acids: CASRRFGTASSYEQYF.

On this clone itself: Other DNA variants within this sample encode the same CDR3. The chain has TRBV5-4 and TRBJ2-1; no clear D gene. The V gene's germline CDR1 is SGHNT and CDR2 YYREEE (reference sequence). Trimming shortened V by 0 bases and J by 9 bases, and 4 bases separated the two germline ends. The CDR3 is 11 residues long. CDR3 protein: CASSLVGEQFF. The CDR3 coding sequence is TGTGCCAGCAGCTTGGTGGGTGAGCAGTTCTTC. The full variable domain, its missing parts supplied by reference TRBV5-4 and TRBJ2-1, is ETGVTQSPTHLIKTRGQQVTLRCSSQSGHNTVSWYQQALGQGPQFIFQYYREEENGRGNFPPRFSGLQFPNYSSELNVNALELDDSALYLCASSLVGEQFFGPGTRLTVL.

The V and J genes are TRBV5-8 and TRBJ2-1; D may be TRBD2 (6 bases). Germline loops: CDR1 SGHTS, CDR2 YDEGEE. This CDR3 has 15 residues. V dropped 2 bases and J dropped 2 bases, with 11 bases sitting between them. CDR3 sequence (DNA): TGTGCCAGCAGCTTCCCCAGGGAGGCCTACAATGAGCAGTTCTTC. Translating gives CASSFPREAYNEQFF.

V usage is TRBV7-2 and J usage is TRBJ2-7, with TRBD2 identical over 7 bases. Germline V gene sequence: CDR1 SGHTA, CDR2 FQGNSA. The CDR3 consists of 16 residues. J was trimmed by 3 bases and V by 1 base; bases with no gene match: 9. The CDR3 reads CASSLVDAGEDYEQYF. The CDR3 coding sequence is TGTGCCAGCAGCTTAGTTGATGCGGGAGAGGACTACGAGCAGTACTTC. Drawing the rest from reference TRBV7-2 and TRBJ2-7, the complete variable domain is GAGVSQSPSNKVTEKGKDVELRCDPISGHTALYWYRQSLGQGLEFLIYFQGNSAPDKSGLPSDRFSAERTGGSVSTLTIQRTQQEDSAVYLCASSLVDAGEDYEQYFGPGTRLTVT.

Concerning this clone: Other nucleotide sequences in the sample specify the same CDR3. The CDR3 DNA reads TGTGCCAGCAGTTCCGGGAGGGGAGAGACCCAGTACTTC. It yields the protein CASSSGRGETQYF. The genes are TRBV27 and TRBJ2-5; 8 nucleotides match TRBD2. J gave up 4 bases and V 4 bases, and 2 bases lay outside the gene matches. Germline CDR1 reads MNHEY; CDR2 reads SMNVEV (reference sequence). The CDR3 consists of 13 residues.

This rearrangement joins TRBV29-1 to TRBJ1-1; no reliable D call. Trimming pared 7 bases from V and 6 bases from J, leaving 6 bases between. The CDR3 consists of 9 residues. Germline V gene data show CDR1 as SQVTM and CDR2 as ANQGSEA. The CDR3 is CSAEPEAFF. The CDR3 region has the DNA TGCAGCGCCGAGCCTGAAGCTTTCTTT.

The rearrangement links TRBV29-1 to TRBJ2-2; TRBD2 matches at 10 bases. The CDR3 extends over 13 amino acids. Germline values: CDR1 SQVTM, CDR2 ANQGSEA. V trimming: 7 bases; J trimming: 3 bases; junction bases outside the gene matches: 2. The CDR3 DNA reads TGCAGCGCCGGACTAGCGGACACCGGGGAGCTGTTTTTT. This sequence encodes CSAGLADTGELFF.

V and J are TRBV5-1 and TRBJ2-1; 7 nucleotides match TRBD1. The CDR3 is 16 residues long. The germline CDR1 and CDR2 sequences are SGHRS and YFSETQ. The V segment lost 3 bases and the J segment 2 bases; nucleotides outside the gene matches: 8. The CDR3 loop reads CASSWEQGLPYNEQFF. The CDR3 DNA follows: TGCGCCAGCAGCTGGGAACAGGGGCTACCCTACAATGAGCAGTTCTTC.

J is TRBJ1-1 and V is TRBV30, with D tentatively TRBD1 (5 bases). V lost 5 bases, J lost 6 bases, and 10 bases lay in between. The germline V gene has CDR1 GTSNPN and CDR2 SVGIG (reference sequence). This CDR3 has 11 residues. CDR3 sequence reads: CAWGGVAEAFF. In DNA, the CDR3 is TGTGCCTGGGGGGGGGTCGCTGAAGCTTTCTTT. Drawing the rest from reference TRBV30 and TRBJ1-1, the complete variable domain is SQTIHQWPATLVQPVGSPLSLECTVEGTSNPNLYWYRQAAGRGLQLLFYSVGIGQISSEVPQNLSASRPQDRQFILSSKKLLLSDSGFYLCAWGGVAEAFFGQGTRLTVV.

The rearrangement links TRBV5-8 to TRBJ1-1; no clear D. Per germline, CDR1 SGHTS and CDR2 YDEGEE. The CDR3 runs 12 residues. Trimming left V 6 bases short and J 0 bases short, with 6 bases between. The CDR3 protein is CASNDMNTEAFF. CDR3 in DNA: TGTGCCAGCAATGACATGAACACTGAAGCTTTCTTT.

The chain is built from TRBV27 and TRBJ2-7, with D unresolved. Trimming took off 6 bases at V and 0 bases at J, with 12 bases between the two ends. Germline CDR1 and CDR2: MNHEY and SMNVEV (reference sequence). The CDR3 totals 14 residues. CDR3 region: CASRGLSDSYEQYF. CDR3 DNA sequence: TGTGCCAGCAGGGGCCTATCGGACTCCTACGAGCAGTACTTC.

The chain is built from TRBV7-9 and TRBJ2-5; D is uncertain. Trimming took off 5 bases at V and 5 bases at J, with 18 bases between the two ends. Germline V CDR1 and CDR2: SEHNR, FQNEAQ (reference sequence). The CDR3 runs to 15 residues. CDR3 sequence: CASSPAVVGRETQYF. The CDR3 DNA reads TGTGCCAGCAGCCCGGCGGTCGTAGGGCGGGAGACCCAGTACTTC.

This clone appeared a single time. The V call is TRBV19, the J call TRBJ2-3, with TRBD2 matching over 7 bases. CDR3 length equals 15 residues. After removal of 4 bases from V and 4 bases from J, the junction contained 8 bases not matched to a gene. The germline V gene has CDR1 LNHDA and CDR2 SQIVND (reference sequence). The chain's CDR3 is CASSTTPGGPDTQYF. The CDR3 nucleotides are TGTGCCAGTAGTACCACTCCGGGAGGCCCAGATACGCAGTATTTT.

The J gene is TRBJ2-2, the V gene TRBV10-2, with a possible D match to TRBD2 (5 bases). This CDR3 comprises 14 residues. V was cut by 7 bases and J by 7 bases, with 16 bases left in between. Germline V lookup: CDR1 WSHSY, CDR2 SAAADI. CDR3 sequence: CASMGLHGGGELFF. The CDR3 nucleotides are TGCGCCAGCATGGGCCTACACGGAGGCGGGGAGCTGTTTTTT.